This TCR beta chain comes out of a study of spatial heterogeneity in lung cancer. Study in general: Where available, sequencing covered follow-up PBMC samples, taken at a median of approximately 2 years after resection.

Time point specified: blood at routine non-recurrence follow-up after resection. Whole RNA, isolated from tumor, nontumor lung or frozen PBMC, was sequenced without prior sorting. On this clonotype itself: Its antigen is not known.

Study outcomes and limitations: There were more appearances of ubiquitous expanded tumor TCRs in blood at resection than at follow-up.

Each CDR3 protein is one row after TCRdb ran MiXCR on the 5' RACE reads. Of about 120,000 distinct CDR3 sequences in the sample, 12% were seen once. The clonotype originates from a male donor with early-stage non-small cell lung cancer. The sequencing here drew on PBMCs, taken at follow-up.

Here the CDR3 DNA reads TGTGCCAGCAGCAGAACCGGACTGACCTACGAGCAGTACTTC. Translated: CASSRTGLTYEQYF. This chain connects TRBV7-2 to TRBJ2-7; maybe TRBD2 (5 bases). Germline V CDR1 and CDR2: SGHTA, FQGNSA. V lost 5 bases and J 2 bases, leaving 13 bases between the germline ends. This CDR3 region has 14 residues.